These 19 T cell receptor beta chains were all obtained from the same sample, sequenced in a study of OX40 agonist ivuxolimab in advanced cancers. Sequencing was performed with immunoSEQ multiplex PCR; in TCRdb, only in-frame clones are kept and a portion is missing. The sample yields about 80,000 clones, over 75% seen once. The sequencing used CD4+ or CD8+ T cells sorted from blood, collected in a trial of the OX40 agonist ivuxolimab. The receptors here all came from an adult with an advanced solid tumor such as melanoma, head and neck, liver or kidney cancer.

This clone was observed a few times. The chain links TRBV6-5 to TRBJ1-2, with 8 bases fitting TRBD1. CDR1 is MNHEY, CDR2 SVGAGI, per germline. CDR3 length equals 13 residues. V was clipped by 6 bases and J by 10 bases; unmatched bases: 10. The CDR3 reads CASRTGGPATYTF. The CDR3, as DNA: TGTGCCAGCAGAACAGGGGGACCGGCCACCTACACCTTC.

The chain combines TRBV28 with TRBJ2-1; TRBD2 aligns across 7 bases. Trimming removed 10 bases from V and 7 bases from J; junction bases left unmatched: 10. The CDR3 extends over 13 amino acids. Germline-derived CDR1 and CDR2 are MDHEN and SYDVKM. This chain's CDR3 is CATRRGRNNEQFF. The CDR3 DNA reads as TGTGCCACCCGGCGGGGGAGGAATAATGAGCAGTTCTTC.

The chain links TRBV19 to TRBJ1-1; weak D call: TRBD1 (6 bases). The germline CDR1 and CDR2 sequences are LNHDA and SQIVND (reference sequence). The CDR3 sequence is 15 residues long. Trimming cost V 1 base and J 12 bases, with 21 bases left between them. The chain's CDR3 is CASSIGNRVGPPTFF. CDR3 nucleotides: TGTGCCAGTAGTATAGGAAACAGGGTCGGGCCCCCGACTTTCTTT.

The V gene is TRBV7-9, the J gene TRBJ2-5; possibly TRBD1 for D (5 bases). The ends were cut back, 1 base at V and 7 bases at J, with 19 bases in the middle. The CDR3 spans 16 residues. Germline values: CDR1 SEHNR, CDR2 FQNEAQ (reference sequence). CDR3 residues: CASSLVGMQERGTQYF. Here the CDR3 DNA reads TGTGCCAGCAGCTTAGTTGGTATGCAGGAAAGGGGGACCCAGTACTTC.

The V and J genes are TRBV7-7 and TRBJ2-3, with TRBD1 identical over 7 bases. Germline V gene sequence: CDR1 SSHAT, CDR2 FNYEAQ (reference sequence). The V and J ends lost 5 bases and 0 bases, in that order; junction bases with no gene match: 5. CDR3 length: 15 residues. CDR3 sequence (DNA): TGTGCCAGCAGCCCTGGGACAGAAAGCACAGATACGCAGTATTTT. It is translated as CASSPGTESTDTQYF.

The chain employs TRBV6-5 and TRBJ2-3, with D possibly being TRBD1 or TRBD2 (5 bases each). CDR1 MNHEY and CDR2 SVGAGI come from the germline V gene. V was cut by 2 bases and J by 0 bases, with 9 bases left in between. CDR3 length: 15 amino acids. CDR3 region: CASSYGGASTDTQYF. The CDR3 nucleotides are TGTGCCAGCAGTTACGGGGGAGCTAGCACAGATACGCAGTATTTT.

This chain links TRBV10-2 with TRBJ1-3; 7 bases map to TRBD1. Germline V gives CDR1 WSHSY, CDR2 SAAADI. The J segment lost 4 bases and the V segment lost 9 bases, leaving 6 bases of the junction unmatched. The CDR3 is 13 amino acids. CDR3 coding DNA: TGCGCCAGTTCACCGGGACAGGGAAACACCATATATTTT. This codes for CASSPGQGNTIYF.

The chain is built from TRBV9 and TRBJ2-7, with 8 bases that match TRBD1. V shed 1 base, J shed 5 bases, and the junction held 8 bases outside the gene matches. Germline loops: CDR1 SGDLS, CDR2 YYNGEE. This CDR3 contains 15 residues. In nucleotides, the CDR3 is TGTGCCAGCAGCGTATCCACAGGGGGGAGAGACGAGCAGTACTTC. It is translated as CASSVSTGGRDEQYF. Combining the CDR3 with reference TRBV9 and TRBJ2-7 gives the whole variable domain DSGVTQTPKHLITATGQRVTLRCSPRSGDLSVYWYQQSLDQGLQFLIQYYNGEERAKGNILERFSAQQFPDLHSELNLSSLELGDSALYFCASSVSTGGRDEQYFGPGTRLTVT.

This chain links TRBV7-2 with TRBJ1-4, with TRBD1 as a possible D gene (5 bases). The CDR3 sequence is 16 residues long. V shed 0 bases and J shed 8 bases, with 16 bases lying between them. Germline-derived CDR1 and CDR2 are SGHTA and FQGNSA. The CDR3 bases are TGTGCCAGCAGCTTAGCGCGGGCAGGGCGACAAGAAAAACTGTTTTTT. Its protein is CASSLARAGRQEKLFF. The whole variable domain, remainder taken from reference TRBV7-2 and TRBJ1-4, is GAGVSQSPSNKVTEKGKDVELRCDPISGHTALYWYRQSLGQGLEFLIYFQGNSAPDKSGLPSDRFSAERTGGSVSTLTIQRTQQEDSAVYLCASSLARAGRQEKLFFGSGTQLSVL.

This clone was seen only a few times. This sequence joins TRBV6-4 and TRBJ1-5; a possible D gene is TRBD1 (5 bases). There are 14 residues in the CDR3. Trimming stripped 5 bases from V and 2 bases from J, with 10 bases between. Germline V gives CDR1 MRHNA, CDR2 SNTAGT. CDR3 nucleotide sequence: TGTGCCAGCAGTCCTGACAGCGGCAATCAGCCCCAGCATTTT. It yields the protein CASSPDSGNQPQHF.

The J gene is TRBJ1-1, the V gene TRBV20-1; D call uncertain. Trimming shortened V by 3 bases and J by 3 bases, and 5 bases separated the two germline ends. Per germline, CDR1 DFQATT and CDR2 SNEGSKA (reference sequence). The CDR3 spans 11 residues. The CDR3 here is CSASVDTEAFF. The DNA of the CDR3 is TGCAGTGCTAGCGTGGACACTGAAGCTTTCTTT.

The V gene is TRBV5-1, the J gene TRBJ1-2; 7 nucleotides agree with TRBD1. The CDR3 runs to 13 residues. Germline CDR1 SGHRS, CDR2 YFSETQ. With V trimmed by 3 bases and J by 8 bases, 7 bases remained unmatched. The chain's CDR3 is CASSWTGERGYTF. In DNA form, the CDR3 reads TGCGCCAGCAGCTGGACAGGCGAGAGGGGCTACACCTTC.

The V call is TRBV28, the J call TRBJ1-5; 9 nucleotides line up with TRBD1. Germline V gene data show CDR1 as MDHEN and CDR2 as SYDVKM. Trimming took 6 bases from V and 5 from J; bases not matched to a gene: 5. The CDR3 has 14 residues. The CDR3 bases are TGTGCCAGCAGGACAGGGGGGAAGGATCAGCCCCAGCATTTT. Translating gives CASRTGGKDQPQHF.

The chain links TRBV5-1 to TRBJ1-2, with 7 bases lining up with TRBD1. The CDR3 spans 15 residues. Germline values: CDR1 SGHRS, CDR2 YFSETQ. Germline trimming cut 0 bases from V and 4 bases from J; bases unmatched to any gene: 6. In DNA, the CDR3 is TGCGCCAGCAGCTTGGCCAGGGGGAGCTCCTATGGCTACACCTTC. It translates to CASSLARGSSYGYTF.

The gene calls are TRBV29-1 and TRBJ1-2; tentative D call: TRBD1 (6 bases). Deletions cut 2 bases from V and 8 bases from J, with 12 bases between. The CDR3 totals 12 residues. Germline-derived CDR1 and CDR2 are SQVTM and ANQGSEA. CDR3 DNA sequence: TGCAGCGTTGAAAGCGGGGGGGGCGGCTACACCTTC. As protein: CSVESGGGGYTF.

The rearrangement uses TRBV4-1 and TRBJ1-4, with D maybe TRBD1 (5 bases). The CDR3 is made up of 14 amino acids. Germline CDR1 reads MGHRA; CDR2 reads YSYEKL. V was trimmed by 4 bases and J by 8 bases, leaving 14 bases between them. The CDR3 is CASSLTEGREKLFF. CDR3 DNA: TGCGCCAGCAGCCTGACAGAGGGAAGGGAAAAACTGTTTTTT.

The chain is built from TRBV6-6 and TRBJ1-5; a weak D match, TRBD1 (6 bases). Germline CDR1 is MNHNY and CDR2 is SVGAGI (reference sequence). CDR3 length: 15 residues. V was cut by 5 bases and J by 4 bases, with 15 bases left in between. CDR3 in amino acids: CASSTQTGNNQPQHF. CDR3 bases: TGTGCCAGCAGTACACAGACAGGAAATAATCAGCCCCAGCATTTT.

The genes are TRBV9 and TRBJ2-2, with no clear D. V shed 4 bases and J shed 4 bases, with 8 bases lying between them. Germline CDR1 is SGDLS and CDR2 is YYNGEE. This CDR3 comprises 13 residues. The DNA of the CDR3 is TGTGCCAGCAGCCCTTTTAGCACCGGGGAGCTGTTTTTT. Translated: CASSPFSTGELFF.

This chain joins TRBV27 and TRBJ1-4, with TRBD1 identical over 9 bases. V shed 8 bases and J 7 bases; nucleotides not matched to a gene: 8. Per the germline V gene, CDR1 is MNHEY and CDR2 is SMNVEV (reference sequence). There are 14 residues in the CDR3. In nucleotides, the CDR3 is TGTGCCAGCCTAGACAGGGGGGGAGGTGAAAAACTGTTTTTT. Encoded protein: CASLDRGGGEKLFF.